This T cell receptor (beta chain) was recorded in a study of T cells in Graves' hyperthyroidism and ophthalmopathy. The study excluded patients with uncontrolled infection, other autoimmune disease, pregnancy or lactation. Amplified regions were TCR beta CDR3 sequences from RNA transcripts. An initial round of RT-PCR targeting the TCR CDR3 relied on the HTBI primer set. MiXCR, run by TCRdb on the multiplex PCR reads, gives a single entry per CDR3 protein. The sample contains about 400,000 distinct CDR3 sequences, 15% to 19% of which appear only once. In its sample, this clonotype was seen many times. The antigen remains undetermined. Germline V gene lookup returns CDR1 MNHNS and CDR2 SASEGT. After removal of 5 bases from V and 0 bases from J, the junction contained 6 bases not matched to a gene. The CDR3 runs to 15 residues. Regarding the study as a whole: Blood shared most expanded thyroid clonotypes above 0.001.

The chain links TRBV6-1 to TRBJ2-7; 8 bases fit TRBD2. This TCR came from a woman aged 18-29 years with Graves' hyperthyroidism that later progressed to Graves' ophthalmopathy. What was sequenced was blood. CDR3 DNA sequence: TGTGCCAGCAGTTACAGCGGGAGATCCTCCTACGAGCAGTACTTC. Translation: CASSYSGRSSYEQYF.